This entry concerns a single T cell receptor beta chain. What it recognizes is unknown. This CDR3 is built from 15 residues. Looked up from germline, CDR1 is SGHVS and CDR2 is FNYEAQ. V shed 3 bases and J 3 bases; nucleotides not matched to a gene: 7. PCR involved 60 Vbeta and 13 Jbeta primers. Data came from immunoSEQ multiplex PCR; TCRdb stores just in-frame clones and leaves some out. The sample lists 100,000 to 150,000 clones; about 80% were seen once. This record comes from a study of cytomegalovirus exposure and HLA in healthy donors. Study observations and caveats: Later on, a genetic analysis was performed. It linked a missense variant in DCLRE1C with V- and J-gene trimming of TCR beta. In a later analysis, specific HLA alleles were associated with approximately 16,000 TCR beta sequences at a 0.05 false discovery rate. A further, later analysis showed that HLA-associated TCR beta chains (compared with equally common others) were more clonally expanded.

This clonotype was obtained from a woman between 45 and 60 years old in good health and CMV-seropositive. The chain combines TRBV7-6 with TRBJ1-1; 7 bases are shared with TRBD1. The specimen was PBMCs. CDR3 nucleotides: TGTGCCAGCAGCTTTGGCGACAGGGCGGACACTGAAGCTTTCTTT. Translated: CASSFGDRADTEAFF. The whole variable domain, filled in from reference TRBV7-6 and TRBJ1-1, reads GAGVSQSPRYKVTKRGQDVALRCDPISGHVSLYWYRQALGQGPEFLTYFNYEAQQDKSGLPNDRFSAERPEGSISTLTIQRTEQRDSAMYRCASSFGDRADTEAFFGQGTRLTVV.